This T cell receptor (beta chain) was sequenced during a study of CXCR3-negative and CXCR3-positive naive CD8 T cells. The germline gives CDR1 WNHNN, CDR2 SYGVQD (reference sequence). There are 14 residues in the CDR3. Each TRB cDNA library was prepared by 5' RACE (with UMI labels). Following a re-call of the 5' RACE reads, TCRdb has one entry per CDR3 protein and lacks DNA. Across approximately 45,000 distinct CDR3 sequences, the top ten clones capture over 12% of the sample. The genes are TRBV10-1 and TRBJ2-1; TCRdb's D call of TRBD2 is untestable without DNA. This TCR was sampled from a human donor in good health. Some clones in this sample may be carry-over from other donors' samples. Sequencing was performed on memory CD8+ T cells from blood. Here the CDR3 reads CASSELAGGNEQFF.